One T cell receptor (beta chain) is described in this entry. In the study's own analysis: The assay estimated nucleated cells by amplifying reference gene primers. The assay was immunoSEQ multiplex PCR, and TCRdb's table has in-frame clones only and misses some. V and J calls and clone size are those listed in that table; D and trimming were worked out from the DNA. The sample has 350,000 to 450,000 clones, around 92% seen once. CDR3 length: 14 residues. The trim removed 4 bases at V and 0 bases at J, leaving 1 base unmatched. Germline CDR1 is SNHLY and CDR2 is FYNNEI. The record originates from a study of blood T cell repertoires in COVID-19. Study context: COVID-19 samples, acute and convalescent, were from the United States, Italy and Spain. The analysed material was cDNA or gDNA that came from T cells, B-cell-depleted T cells, or PBMCs.

V gene TRBV2 combines with J gene TRBJ2-3; 7 bases fit TRBD2. The source is a man between 40 and 49 years old with acute or convalescent COVID-19. The sequenced sample was peripheral blood. DNA of the CDR3: TGTGCCAGCAGTGCACTAGCGAGCACAGATACGCAGTATTTT. Translated: CASSALASTDTQYF.